Listed here are 5 T cell receptor beta chains from one sample, sequenced in a study of T cell responses to AZD1222 COVID-19 vaccine. TCRdb's copy holds only in-frame clones and misses some; the assay was immunoSEQ multiplex PCR. This sample has around 100,000 clones, with roughly nine tenths found just once. Specimen: peripheral blood, collected on day 0 of AZD1222 vaccination. The receptors here all came from an adult in good health.

The chain joins TRBV2 to TRBJ1-2, with 7 bases that match TRBD1. The CDR3 spans 14 residues. The germline gives CDR1 SNHLY, CDR2 FYNNEI. The V segment lost 4 bases and the J segment 5 bases; nucleotides outside the gene matches: 7. For the CDR3, the DNA is TGTGCCAGCAGTGCAGGGGGGGAACCTTATGGCTACACCTTC. This translates into CASSAGGEPYGYTF.

Concerning this clone: Other DNA sequences in this specimen translate into the identical CDR3. This rearrangement joins TRBV7-2 to TRBJ2-3, with 7 bases fitting TRBD2. Germline-derived CDR1 and CDR2 are SGHTA and FQGNSA. The CDR3 sequence is 16 residues long. Unmatched junction bases numbered 6, after V lost 1 base and J lost 2 bases. The chain's CDR3 is CASSLGGSGSTDTQYF. CDR3 DNA: TGTGCCAGCAGCTTAGGGGGTAGCGGGTCCACAGATACGCAGTATTTT.

The gene calls are TRBV4-1 and TRBJ2-7, with D possibly matching TRBD2 (5 bases). In germline, CDR1 is MGHRA, CDR2 YSYEKL. The V and J ends lost 0 bases and 7 bases respectively, with 16 bases between them. This CDR3 spans 15 amino acids. CDR3 nucleotide sequence: TGCGCCAGCAGCCAAGAGTCGGGATTATTCCCAGAGCAGTACTTC. It encodes CASSQESGLFPEQYF.

This clone was seen only once. V gene TRBV5-4 combines with J gene TRBJ2-5; no firm D call. CDR1 is SGHNT, CDR2 YYREEE, per germline (reference sequence). V lost 4 bases and J lost 7, with 14 bases in between. This CDR3 has 13 amino acids. The CDR3 nucleotides read TGTGCCAGCAGCCAAGCGTCGGTTGGGACCCAGTACTTC. It encodes CASSQASVGTQYF.

Notes on this clone: At one of its ends the junction is not consistent with the germline gene, which may arise from a read error. As DNA, the CDR3 is TGTGCCAGCAGCTTAGGGGGCAATGCGTGGGACATTACCTTC. It codes for CASSLGGNAWDITF. The genes are TRBV7-2 and TRBJ1-5, with D perhaps TRBD1 (6 bases). The CDR3 consists of 14 residues. The germline V gene encodes CDR1 SGHTA and CDR2 FQGNSA.